Listed below are T cell receptor beta chains from one sample, sequenced in a study of human T cells and chemical hapten exposure. TCRdb processed the RACE reads anew with MiXCR; each CDR3 protein has one entry. The table includes 300,000 to 450,000 distinct CDR3 sequences, 4% to 5.5% detected once. The input for sequencing was whole blood, taken in connection with sensitization to the hapten diphenylcyclopropenone (DPC). The receptors originated from a woman aged 45-60 years with alopecia areata. Some clones in this sample may be carry-over from other donors' samples. CDR3s include the opening cysteine and the closing phenylalanine or tryptophan. Each record gives: V gene, D gene, clone size, J gene, CDR3 DNA, CDR3 protein. The D gene is left open where the match is weak. Clone sizes are given selectively: once, few, many, or a class where the clone is expanded.

V gene: TRBV5-1; D gene: .; clone size: .; J gene: TRBJ1-2; CDR3 DNA: TGCGCCAGCAGCTTGAATGGACAGCGCTATGGCTACACCTTC; CDR3 protein: CASSLNGQRYGYTF
V gene: TRBV7-2; D gene: TRBD2; clone size: .; J gene: TRBJ2-2; CDR3 DNA: TGTGCCAGCAGCTATAGCGGGAGGGCCTCCGGGGAGCTGTTTTTT; CDR3 protein: CASSYSGRASGELFF
V gene: TRBV27; D gene: TRBD2; clone size: many; J gene: TRBJ2-7; CDR3 DNA: TGTGCGTGCAGGGGGCAACTAGCGGGGGTCTCCTACGAGCAGTACTTC; CDR3 protein: CACRGQLAGVSYEQYF
V gene: TRBV29-1; D gene: .; clone size: many; J gene: TRBJ1-1; CDR3 DNA: TGCAGCGTTACAGTGAACACTGAAGCTTTCTTT; CDR3 protein: CSVTVNTEAFF
V gene: TRBV2; D gene: .; clone size: many; J gene: TRBJ2-1; CDR3 DNA: TGTGCCAGCATCGGAGGTCGTGGATTCTTC; CDR3 protein: CASIGGRGFF
V gene: TRBV6-1; D gene: .; clone size: many; J gene: TRBJ1-1; CDR3 DNA: TGTGCCAGCAGTGAAAGCGGGACTGAAGCTTTCTTT; CDR3 protein: CASSESGTEAFF
V gene: TRBV20-1; D gene: TRBD2; clone size: .; J gene: TRBJ2-1; CDR3 DNA: TGCAGTGCTAGATGGCTAGCGGACAATGAGCAGTTCTTC; CDR3 protein: CSARWLADNEQFF
V gene: TRBV6-2/TRBV6-3; D gene: .; clone size: many; J gene: TRBJ1-1; CDR3 DNA: TGTGCCAGCAGTCCCACAGGAGTGAGGATGAACACTGAAGCTTTCTTT; CDR3 protein: CASSPTGVRMNTEAFF
V gene: TRBV7-9; D gene: TRBD1; clone size: many; J gene: TRBJ1-1; CDR3 DNA: TGTGCCAGCAGCTCCAGGGGGAAACCCATGAACACTGAAGCTTTCTTT; CDR3 protein: CASSSRGKPMNTEAFF
V gene: TRBV7-9; D gene: .; clone size: many; J gene: TRBJ1-1; CDR3 DNA: TGTGCCAGCAGCTCCGGACAATCTGAAGCTTTCTTT; CDR3 protein: CASSSGQSEAFF
V gene: TRBV5-4; D gene: .; clone size: many; J gene: TRBJ2-1; CDR3 DNA: TGTGCCAGCAGCGGCCCATCCTACAATGAGCAGTTCTTC; CDR3 protein: CASSGPSYNEQFF
V gene: TRBV2; D gene: TRBD1; clone size: many; J gene: TRBJ1-1; CDR3 DNA: TGTGCCAGCAGTGATTACATACCGGGACAGGGACAGGAGACTGAAGCTTTCTTT; CDR3 protein: CASSDYIPGQGQETEAFF
V gene: TRBV30; D gene: TRBD2; clone size: many; J gene: TRBJ2-3; CDR3 DNA: TGTGCCTGGACCCTAGCGGGGACAGATACGCAGTATTTT; CDR3 protein: CAWTLAGTDTQYF
V gene: TRBV4-2; D gene: .; clone size: many; J gene: TRBJ2-3; CDR3 DNA: TGTGCCAGCAGCCAAGATACGAGTGGCAAGGGTACGCAGTATTTT; CDR3 protein: CASSQDTSGKGTQYF
V gene: TRBV4-3; D gene: .; clone size: few; J gene: TRBJ1-5; CDR3 DNA: TGCGCCAGCAGCCAAGATCTGGGGGGGAATCAGCCCCAGCATTTT; CDR3 protein: CASSQDLGGNQPQHF
V gene: TRBV18; D gene: TRBD2; clone size: .; J gene: TRBJ2-1; CDR3 DNA: TGTGCCAGCTCCCCCGGACTAGCGGGAGCCGGCAATGAGCAGTTCTTC; CDR3 protein: CASSPGLAGAGNEQFF
V gene: TRBV7-2; D gene: .; clone size: many; J gene: TRBJ2-3; CDR3 DNA: TGTGCCAGCAGCCCAGATGGGTTACCAACCCCCCAGTATTTT; CDR3 protein: CASSPDGLPTPQYF
V gene: TRBV12-3/TRBV12-4; D gene: TRBD2; clone size: many; J gene: TRBJ2-6; CDR3 DNA: TGTGCCAGCGGAGCGGGAGAAGCTGGGGCCAACGTCCTGACTTTC; CDR3 protein: CASGAGEAGANVLTF
V gene: TRBV29-1; D gene: TRBD2; clone size: .; J gene: TRBJ2-7; CDR3 DNA: TGCAGCGTTGAAGGACTAGCGGGAAAAATCTACGAGCAGTACTTC; CDR3 protein: CSVEGLAGKIYEQYF
V gene: TRBV7-2; D gene: TRBD1; clone size: few; J gene: TRBJ1-1; CDR3 DNA: TGTGCCAGCAGCACCCGGACAGGCGTCTCTGAAGCTTTCTTT; CDR3 protein: CASSTRTGVSEAFF
V gene: TRBV20-1; D gene: TRBD2; clone size: few; J gene: TRBJ2-3; CDR3 DNA: TGCAGTGCTAGAGGAACGGGCGGCGGGGGGGCGAGAGATACGCAGTATTTT; CDR3 protein: CSARGTGGGGARDTQYF
V gene: TRBV6-4; D gene: .; clone size: few; J gene: TRBJ2-2; CDR3 DNA: TGTGCCAGCTCCCGAGACGGCACGAACACCGGGGAGCTGTTTTTT; CDR3 protein: CASSRDGTNTGELFF
V gene: TRBV7-9; D gene: .; clone size: .; J gene: TRBJ2-7; CDR3 DNA: TGTGCCAGCAGCTTAGTCCTTCACCACGAGCAGTACTTC; CDR3 protein: CASSLVLHHEQYF
V gene: TRBV28; D gene: TRBD1; clone size: many; J gene: TRBJ1-1; CDR3 DNA: TGTGCCAGCTCATCGGGACAGTTTGACACTGAAGCTTTCTTT; CDR3 protein: CASSSGQFDTEAFF
V gene: TRBV7-6; D gene: .; clone size: many; J gene: TRBJ2-2; CDR3 DNA: TGTGCCAGCAGCCCCCATCCCGGGGGAGATTGGACCGGGGAGCTGTTTTTT; CDR3 protein: CASSPHPGGDWTGELFF
V gene: TRBV6-2/TRBV6-3; D gene: .; clone size: few; J gene: TRBJ1-1; CDR3 DNA: TGTGCCAGCAGTCCGGTCGGGGACACTGAAGCTTTCTTT; CDR3 protein: CASSPVGDTEAFF
V gene: TRBV5-6; D gene: TRBD1; clone size: many; J gene: TRBJ2-4; CDR3 DNA: TGTGCCAGCAGCTTGGGGGACAGGGGATTATCGAGGAACTTC; CDR3 protein: CASSLGDRGLSRNF
V gene: TRBV7-2; D gene: TRBD2; clone size: many; J gene: TRBJ2-3; CDR3 DNA: TGTGCCAGCAGCTTAGTGCGAGCGGGGGCAGATACGCAGTATTTT; CDR3 protein: CASSLVRAGADTQYF
V gene: TRBV5-1; D gene: .; clone size: few; J gene: TRBJ2-7; CDR3 DNA: TGCGCCAGCAGCTCACTCCAGGACGGCTCCTACGAGCAGTACTTC; CDR3 protein: CASSSLQDGSYEQYF
V gene: TRBV5-6; D gene: .; clone size: few; J gene: TRBJ1-5; CDR3 DNA: TGTGCCAGCAGCTGGGGGGTTGGCAATCAGCCCCAGCATTTT; CDR3 protein: CASSWGVGNQPQHF
V gene: TRBV13; D gene: .; clone size: .; J gene: TRBJ2-7; CDR3 DNA: TGTGCCAGCAGCTTAGAGGGACACCTACCCTACGAGCAGTACTTC; CDR3 protein: CASSLEGHLPYEQYF
V gene: TRBV7-2; D gene: TRBD1; clone size: many; J gene: TRBJ1-4; CDR3 DNA: TGTGCCAGCAGCTTATCAGGGGGCACAAATGAAAAACTGTTTTTT; CDR3 protein: CASSLSGGTNEKLFF
V gene: TRBV12-3/TRBV12-4; D gene: .; clone size: many; J gene: TRBJ1-2; CDR3 DNA: TGTGCCAGCGCACCTACCCTGGGGAGGGGGGATTATGGCTACACCTTC; CDR3 protein: CASAPTLGRGDYGYTF
V gene: TRBV5-1; D gene: .; clone size: many; J gene: TRBJ2-3; CDR3 DNA: TGCGCCAGCAGCTTGTCCGTAGCCTACGGTGGAGATACGCAGTATTTT; CDR3 protein: CASSLSVAYGGDTQYF
V gene: TRBV20-1; D gene: TRBD1; clone size: .; J gene: TRBJ1-2; CDR3 DNA: TGCAGTGCTAGGGGGACAGGGCCGAGCTACACCTTC; CDR3 protein: CSARGTGPSYTF
V gene: TRBV20-1; D gene: TRBD1; clone size: .; J gene: TRBJ1-4; CDR3 DNA: TGCAGTGCAAGCCACAGGGGAACTGAAAAACTGTTTTTT; CDR3 protein: CSASHRGTEKLFF
V gene: TRBV2; D gene: .; clone size: few; J gene: TRBJ1-4; CDR3 DNA: TGTGCCAGCAGTGTTAGCGCAACTAATGAAAAACTGTTTTTT; CDR3 protein: CASSVSATNEKLFF
V gene: TRBV13; D gene: .; clone size: .; J gene: TRBJ1-2; CDR3 DNA: TGTGCCAGCAGCCCCAGGGGAGCTAACTATGGCTACACCTTC; CDR3 protein: CASSPRGANYGYTF
V gene: TRBV7-8; D gene: .; clone size: many; J gene: TRBJ1-2; CDR3 DNA: TGTGCCAGCAGCTTTGATCTCAACTATGGCTACACCTTC; CDR3 protein: CASSFDLNYGYTF
V gene: TRBV14; D gene: .; clone size: .; J gene: TRBJ2-3; CDR3 DNA: TGTGCCAGCAGCCCCGTTAGTCGCACAGATACGCAGTATTTT; CDR3 protein: CASSPVSRTDTQYF
V gene: TRBV27; D gene: .; clone size: few; J gene: TRBJ2-7; CDR3 DNA: TGTGCCAGCAGTTCCTTGGACATCCCCTACGAGCAGTACTTC; CDR3 protein: CASSSLDIPYEQYF
V gene: TRBV29-1; D gene: .; clone size: few; J gene: TRBJ1-2; CDR3 DNA: TGCAGCGTTGGGGGACACGACTATGGCTACACCTTC; CDR3 protein: CSVGGHDYGYTF
V gene: TRBV5-5; D gene: TRBD2; clone size: few; J gene: TRBJ2-1; CDR3 DNA: TGTGCCAGCAGCTTGTTCGGTAGCGGGTACAGCTCCTACAATGAGCAGTTCTTC; CDR3 protein: CASSLFGSGYSSYNEQFF
V gene: TRBV3-1; D gene: TRBD2; clone size: many; J gene: TRBJ2-3; CDR3 DNA: TGTGCCAGCAGCCAGTTAGCGGGGGGAAGCACAGATACGCAGTATTTT; CDR3 protein: CASSQLAGGSTDTQYF
V gene: TRBV6-6; D gene: .; clone size: .; J gene: TRBJ2-2; CDR3 DNA: TGTGCCAGCAGTTCCTCACAGGGACGGAACACCGGGGAGCTGTTTTTT; CDR3 protein: CASSSSQGRNTGELFF
V gene: TRBV12-3/TRBV12-4; D gene: .; clone size: many; J gene: TRBJ1-2; CDR3 DNA: TGTGCCAGCAGTCGGACTGTCGATGGCTACACCTTC; CDR3 protein: CASSRTVDGYTF
V gene: TRBV2; D gene: TRBD1; clone size: many; J gene: TRBJ1-5; CDR3 DNA: TGTGCCAGCACCCGAGACAGGGCTAGCAATCAGCCCCAGCATTTT; CDR3 protein: CASTRDRASNQPQHF